A selection of T cell receptor beta chains follows, all from one sample in a study of blood T cell repertoires in COVID-19. Data came from immunoSEQ multiplex PCR; TCRdb stores just in-frame clones and leaves some out. The sample consists of more than 100,000 clones, over 75% of them appearing once. The specimen sequenced was peripheral blood. The receptors here all came from an older woman with acute or convalescent COVID-19. CDR3s include the opening cysteine and the closing phenylalanine or tryptophan. The D gene is left open where the match is weak. Not every row has a clone size; where given, it reads once, few, many or a size class.

v_call	clone_size	j_call	d_call	cdr3_nt	cdr3_aa
TRBV30	few	TRBJ1-1	.	TGTGCCTGGAGGTCTTTCGGGAGGCGGACTGAAGCTTTCTTT	CAWRSFGRRTEAFF
TRBV18	.	TRBJ2-1	.	TGTGCCAGCTCACCAGTAAGCGGGTCCTACAATGAGCAGTTCTTC	CASSPVSGSYNEQFF
TRBV3-1/TRBV3-2	.	TRBJ1-1	.	TGTGCCAGCAGCCCAGGGGAGAACACTGAAGCTTTCTTT	CASSPGENTEAFF
TRBV19	.	TRBJ1-1	TRBD1	TGTGCCAGTAGTAGCCGGGACAGGATGAACACTGAAGCTTTCTTT	CASSSRDRMNTEAFF
TRBV7-9	.	TRBJ2-1	.	TGTGCCAGCAGCTGGGGCATTGAGCAGTTCTTC	CASSWGIEQFF
TRBV15	few	TRBJ1-1	.	TGTGCCACCAGCAGGCAGCAGGGGATGACTGAAGCTTTCTTT	CATSRQQGMTEAFF
TRBV10-1	.	TRBJ2-1	TRBD2	TGCGCCAGCATGGCGGGAGCAGGAAATGAGCAGTTCTTC	CASMAGAGNEQFF
TRBV2	.	TRBJ1-4	TRBD1	TGTGCCAGCAGTTGGACAGGGGGTGAAAAACTGTTTTTT	CASSWTGGEKLFF
TRBV5-1	.	TRBJ2-5	TRBD2	TGCGCCAGCAGCCCAAACCTCTTAGCGGGGGAGACCCAGTACTTC	CASSPNLLAGETQYF
TRBV20-1	.	TRBJ1-1	TRBD1	TGCAGTGCTACTGACGGGACAGCTTTGAACACTGAAGCTTTCTTT	CSATDGTALNTEAFF
TRBV2	once	TRBJ1-2	.	TGTGCCAGCAGCCCGACGGAGGACTATGGCTACACCTTC	CASSPTEDYGYTF
TRBV6-5	.	TRBJ1-5	TRBD1	TGTGCCAGCAGTTCCCGGGACAGTCAGCCCCAGCATTTT	CASSSRDSQPQHF
TRBV24-1	.	TRBJ2-2	TRBD2	TGTGCCACCAGTTCTAGCGGGAGGGCACTCGCCGGGGAGCTGTTTTTT	CATSSSGRALAGELFF
TRBV2	.	TRBJ1-5	.	TGTGCCAGCAGCCCCGGGTCTGTGAGCAATCAGCCCCAGCATTTT	CASSPGSVSNQPQHF
TRBV2	.	TRBJ2-5	TRBD2	TGTGCCAGCAGTGTCTGGACTAGCGGGGCTCAAGAGACCCAGTACTTC	CASSVWTSGAQETQYF
TRBV11-2	.	TRBJ1-1	.	TGTGCCAGCAGCGCCATACAGGGCCAGGGGCAAGCTTTCTTT	CASSAIQGQGQAFF
TRBV19	.	TRBJ1-4	TRBD1	TGTGCCAGCCTTGGACAGGGGAATGAAAAACTGTTTTTT	CASLGQGNEKLFF
TRBV5-1	.	TRBJ2-5	TRBD2	TGCGCCAGCAGCGACCCGGGACTAGCGGAGACCCAGTACTTC	CASSDPGLAETQYF
TRBV7-9	.	TRBJ1-2	TRBD1	TGTGCCAGCAGCCCTGGACAGGGGTGGGACTACACCTTC	CASSPGQGWDYTF
TRBV6-5	.	TRBJ1-3	.	TGTGCCAGCGCCCCAGGGGCCAACTCTGGAAACACCATATATTTT	CASAPGANSGNTIYF
TRBV2	few	TRBJ1-2	.	TGTGCCAGCAGCTACTACGACAGCTATGGCTACACCTTC	CASSYYDSYGYTF
TRBV12-5	.	TRBJ1-1	.	TGTGCTAGTGGTTTTAGTTCCCGAGGGAACACTGAAGCTTTCTTT	CASGFSSRGNTEAFF
TRBV4-1	once	TRBJ1-3	.	TGCGCCAGCAGCCAAGAATTTAGCCTCTGGGGAAACACCATATATTTT	CASSQEFSLWGNTIYF
TRBV2	.	TRBJ2-1	TRBD1	TGTGCCAGCAGACCAACCCAGGGGGCACTCAATGAGCAGTTCTTC	CASRPTQGALNEQFF
TRBV19	.	TRBJ1-1	.	TGTGCCAGTAGTAACAGGGTGGGTGAAGCTTTCTTT	CASSNRVGEAFF
TRBV3-1/TRBV3-2	.	TRBJ2-1	TRBD2	TGTGCCAGCAGCCAAGGTTCCCTAGCGGGAGGGTCCTACAATGAGCAGTTCTTC	CASSQGSLAGGSYNEQFF
TRBV29-1	.	TRBJ1-1	TRBD1	TGCAGCGTCCAGGGGGCGAACACTGAAGCTTTCTTT	CSVQGANTEAFF
TRBV29-1	.	TRBJ2-3	TRBD1	TGCAGCGAGGGACAGGGGTCCCCAGATACGCAGTATTTT	CSEGQGSPDTQYF
TRBV5-1	.	TRBJ1-5	TRBD1	TGCGCCAGCAGCTTAGGACAGGACGCATCGCCCCAGCATTTT	CASSLGQDASPQHF
TRBV28	.	TRBJ2-5	TRBD1	TGTGCCAGCAGTCCGGACAGGGGCTGGCAGACCCAGTACTTC	CASSPDRGWQTQYF
TRBV5-1	.	TRBJ1-1	.	TGCGCCAGCAGCTATAATACAGCGAACACTGAAGCTTTCTTT	CASSYNTANTEAFF
TRBV19	.	TRBJ1-6	.	TGTGCCAGCCTGGGACAACCGAAGGATAATTCACCCCTCCACTTT	CASLGQPKDNSPLHF
TRBV30	.	TRBJ1-1	TRBD1	TGTGCCTGGAGTAGACAGGGGAACACTGAAGCTTTCTTT	CAWSRQGNTEAFF
TRBV24-1	.	TRBJ2-1	TRBD2	TGTGCCACCAGTGATACCACTAGCGGGAGAAAAGAGCAGTTCTTC	CATSDTTSGRKEQFF
TRBV9	.	TRBJ1-1	.	TGTGCCAGCAGCGTAGACCCTGCGGGGGGCGCAAGTGTAGGGGCTTTCTTT	CASSVDPAGGASVGAFF
TRBV4-1	.	TRBJ2-3	TRBD2	TGCGCCAGCAGCCAAGAGAGAACTAGCGGGAGTGTGGATACGCAGTATTTT	CASSQERTSGSVDTQYF
TRBV29-1	.	TRBJ2-5	.	TGCAGCGTGATGGGCAGGGAAGAGACCCAGTACTTC	CSVMGREETQYF
TRBV30	few	TRBJ1-4	.	TGTGCCTGGAGTGTACCATTGCCGGTTGGGAGAACTAATGAAAAACTGTTTTTT	CAWSVPLPVGRTNEKLFF
TRBV2	.	TRBJ2-7	.	TGTGCCAGCCTCGCGGGCGCCATTTACGAGCAGTACTTC	CASLAGAIYEQYF
TRBV3-1/TRBV3-2	.	TRBJ1-3	.	TGTGCCAGCAGCCCAGGGACTGGAAACACCATATATTTT	CASSPGTGNTIYF
TRBV28	few	TRBJ2-7	TRBD2	TGTGCCAGCACCTCCCGGGGGGGGTCCCTATCCTACGAGCAGTACTTC	CASTSRGGSLSYEQYF
TRBV19	.	TRBJ2-1	TRBD2	TGTGCCAGTAGTATATTGCGCGGGAGGGCACATGAGCAGTTCTTC	CASSILRGRAHEQFF
TRBV12-3/TRBV12-4	.	TRBJ2-1	.	TGTGCCAGCAGCGGGCGGGATAGGTATGAGCAGTTCTTC	CASSGRDRYEQFF
TRBV5-6	.	TRBJ1-3	TRBD1	TGTGCCAGCAGCTCCGGACAGGGTAGATCTGGAAACACCATATATTTT	CASSSGQGRSGNTIYF
TRBV20-1	.	TRBJ1-6	.	TGCAGTGCTAGTCGTTGGAGGAGCTCCTATAATTCACCCCTCCACTTT	CSASRWRSSYNSPLHF
TRBV9	.	TRBJ1-3	TRBD1	TGTGCCAGCAGCATAACCGATGGAGGACAGGGGCGCCCGCCTAGGTCTGGAAACACCATATATTTT	CASSITDGGQGRPPRSGNTIYF
TRBV5-1	.	TRBJ2-7	TRBD1	TGCGCCAGCAGCTTGGGACAGGGGCGGTTCGAGCAGTACTTC	CASSLGQGRFEQYF
TRBV9	.	TRBJ2-4	.	TGTGCCAGCACCCCGACGGCCGGGTCAAACATTCAGTACTTC	CASTPTAGSNIQYF
TRBV30	once	TRBJ1-3	TRBD1	TGTGCCTGGAAGAGGACAGGTCTTCTGCTTGGAAACACCATATATTTT	CAWKRTGLLLGNTIYF
TRBV10-2	.	TRBJ2-1	.	TGCGCCAGCAGTGCTCTAGTTGATGAGCAGTTCTTC	CASSALVDEQFF
TRBV2	.	TRBJ1-4	.	TGTGCCAGCAAAGGCGGAACTAATGAAAAACTGTTTTTT	CASKGGTNEKLFF
TRBV2	.	TRBJ1-4	.	TGTGCCAGCAGAGACGGGGGAACTAATGAAAAACTGTTTTTT	CASRDGGTNEKLFF
TRBV19	.	TRBJ1-3	.	TGTGCCAGTCTCCTGGGGGGGGTGTCGAACACCATATATTTT	CASLLGGVSNTIYF
TRBV28	.	TRBJ1-6	.	TGTGCCAGCAGTTTTCGAACAGGGAATTCACCCCTCCACTTT	CASSFRTGNSPLHF
TRBV9	.	TRBJ2-3	TRBD2	TGTGCCAGCAGCGTAGCTAGCGGTAGCACAGATACGCAGTATTTT	CASSVASGSTDTQYF
TRBV28	few	TRBJ1-2	.	TGTGCCAGCAGTTTCCGGGATCACTATGGCTACACCTTC	CASSFRDHYGYTF
TRBV9	.	TRBJ1-6	.	TGTGCCAGCAGCCCGCTTGGGACTCCTAATTCACCCCTCCACTTT	CASSPLGTPNSPLHF